This T cell receptor (beta chain) was profiled in a study of T cells in Graves' hyperthyroidism and ophthalmopathy (dated by TCRdb to between 2017 and 2020). Looking at the study overall: Peripheral blood samples were taken at initial diagnosis, before any treatment was given. A discovery cohort of about 100 patients, about 43 with Graves' ophthalmopathy and over 55 with stable Graves' hyperthyroidism, was used to find distinguishing TCR V-J signatures. Prospective prediction of ophthalmopathy was tested in an independent validation cohort of 18 hyperthyroidism patients and roughly 16 patients who later progressed to ophthalmopathy. In more than 5 Graves' hyperthyroidism patients, the study also compared T-cell repertoires from thyroid tissue with T-cell repertoires from blood. The paper reports TCR Vbeta CDR3 sequencing of approximately 140 peripheral blood samples: under 45 ophthalmopathy, approximately 74 hyperthyroidism and around 17 progressor patients. The roughly 94 discovery patients were randomly divided into training and test sets at a 7:3 ratio. Once sampling was done, hyperthyroidism patients were given methimazole at a starting dose of 30 mg daily, whereas ophthalmopathy patients were given high-dose intravenous methylprednisolone. What the work shows at the level of the full study, not this receptor alone: A model built on a 13 V-J signature distinguished ophthalmopathy from stable hyperthyroidism, reaching roughly 88% sensitivity and approximately 83% specificity in cross-validation and 80%/75% in testing. In validation, the model predicted progression to ophthalmopathy a median of approximately 6.3 months before onset, with over 60% sensitivity and roughly 72% specificity. Sample size was not statistically predetermined, and investigators were not blinded to group allocation. Most expanded thyroid clonotypes (frequency above 0.001) were also detected in blood, a finding suggesting that blood repertoires may reflect thyroid immune responses.

Amplification of TCR beta CDR3 regions was carried out from RNA transcripts. A first-round RT-PCR of the TCR CDR3 used the HTBI primer set with the Qiagen OneStep RT-PCR kit. The libraries were constructed in a second round of multiplex PCR and then size-selected and purified. Paired-end sequencing of the libraries was performed with 100 bp reads on an Illumina HiSeq2000. In the original analysis: SOAPnuke was used to process the raw data, removing reads that contained adapters or uncalled bases, had a mean Phred below 15, or lacked an exact match to the constant primer or identifier. COPE v1.2.5 was used to merge high-quality paired reads, and clonotypes were defined as unique nucleotide sequences. MiTCR v1.1 was used to align the clonotypes against IMGT TRBV, TRBD and TRBJ reference segments. The analysis was restricted to V-J combinations with a frequency above 0.0001, which together covered just over 99% of the repertoires. A TCS score was defined as the ratio between F50 (clonal expansion) and ExV (chaos), using BLOSUM62-based TCRdist between CDR3 peptides within each V-J. Welch's t-statistics and random forest reduced around 510 V-J features to 13, which were used in a naive Bayes classifier (R e1071). TCRdb ran its own pipeline on the public reads, namely fastp trimming at Q25 and MiXCR clone calling, and kept in-frame beta chains. Entries are consolidated by CDR3 protein sequence, retaining the most common genes and DNA. These V and J calls derive from TCRdb rather than the authors' analysis. Present in this sample are around 290,000 distinct CDR3 sequences, around 15% of which were seen just once. Roughly 50% of the sample belongs to the ten largest clones.

In the ophthalmopathy patients, disease was moderately to severely active, with a Clinical Activity Score of 3 or more, a NOSPECS grade of 4 or more, and a duration of less than 3 months. Patients with uncontrolled infections, other autoimmune diseases, pregnancy or lactation were excluded. Diagnoses were based on clinical symptoms, serum thyroxine and TRAb, thyroid ultrasound and orbital computed tomography. PBMCs were isolated from 10 ml of fresh peripheral blood by Ficoll-Paque density gradient centrifugation. Total RNA was extracted with Trizol reagent, and quality was checked on an Agilent 2100 Bioanalyzer. From cysteine to phenylalanine, the CDR3 is 23 amino acids long. This entry keeps only the CDR3 DNA: 69 bases, framed from base 1. CDR1 and CDR2 (SGHDN, FVKESK) derive from the germline V gene. From V the trimming removes 4 bases and from J it removes 5 bases, while the gene matches leave 30 bases of the junction unaccounted for.

In the case of this clonotype: Its binding antigen is unknown. No base-level quality is on record; no much larger clone is a single base apart.

Sequencing was done on a sample of blood. This sequence was found in a woman aged 55-75 years with Graves' ophthalmopathy. The rearranged segments are TRBV14 and TRBJ2-2; 8 central nucleotides agree with TRBD1. In nucleotide form, the sequence is TGTGCCAGCAGCCTACACCAACTTTCCAGGGGGCGCGGCGCTTATGGCGGAACCGGGGAGCTGTTTTTT. Its coded protein is CASSLHQLSRGRGAYGGTGELFF.